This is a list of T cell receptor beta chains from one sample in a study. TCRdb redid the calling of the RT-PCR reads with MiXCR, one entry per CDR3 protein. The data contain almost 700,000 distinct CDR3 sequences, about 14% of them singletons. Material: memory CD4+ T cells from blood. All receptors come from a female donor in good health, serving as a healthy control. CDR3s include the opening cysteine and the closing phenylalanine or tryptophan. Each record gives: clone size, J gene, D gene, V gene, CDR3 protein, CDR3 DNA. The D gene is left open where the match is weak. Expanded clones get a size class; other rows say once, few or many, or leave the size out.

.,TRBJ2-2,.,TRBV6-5,CASSYSIFRARSGELFF,TGTGCCAGCAGTTACTCGATCTTCCGGGCCCGGAGCGGGGAGCTGTTTTTT
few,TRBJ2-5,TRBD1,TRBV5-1,CASSLWGQDSETQYF,TGCGCCAGCAGCTTGTGGGGACAGGATTCAGAGACCCAGTACTTC
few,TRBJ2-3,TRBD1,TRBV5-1,CASSGTGLRTDTQYF,TGCGCCAGCAGCGGGACAGGCCTACGCACAGATACGCAGTATTTT
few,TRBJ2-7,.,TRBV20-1,CSARDTAGRYEQYF,TGCAGTGCTAGAGATACGGCAGGGCGATACGAGCAGTACTTC
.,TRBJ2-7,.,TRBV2,CASSAGDGEQYF,TGTGCCAGCAGTGCGGGTGATGGCGAGCAGTACTTC
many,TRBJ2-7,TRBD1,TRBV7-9,CASSTNRDRNLYEQYF,TGTGCCAGCAGCACGAACCGGGACAGAAATCTCTACGAGCAGTACTTC
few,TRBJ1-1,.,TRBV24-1,CATSDARRPEAFF,TGTGCCACCAGTGATGCCCGGCGGCCGGAAGCTTTCTTT
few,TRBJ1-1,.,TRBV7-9,CASSSGGSVDMNTEAFF,TGTGCCAGCAGCTCAGGAGGGTCCGTAGATATGAACACTGAAGCTTTCTTT
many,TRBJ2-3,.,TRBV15,CATSRDRSVGSTADTQYF,TGTGCCACCAGCAGAGATAGGTCTGTGGGGAGTACCGCAGATACGCAGTATTTT
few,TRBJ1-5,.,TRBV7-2,CASSSRAGSNQPQHF,TGTGCCAGCAGCTCCAGGGCAGGAAGCAATCAGCCCCAGCATTTT
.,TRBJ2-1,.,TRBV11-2,CAGLRGLHNEQFF,TGTGCCGGACTCCGAGGCCTCCACAATGAGCAGTTCTTC
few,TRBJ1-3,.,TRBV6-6,CASTLDHSGNTIYF,TGTGCCAGCACTCTAGACCACTCTGGAAACACCATATATTTT
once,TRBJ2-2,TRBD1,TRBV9,CASSVAGTGFTGELFF,TGTGCCAGCAGCGTAGCTGGGACAGGGTTTACCGGGGAGCTGTTTTTT
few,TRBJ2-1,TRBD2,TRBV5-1,CASKGTSGSEEQFF,TGCGCCAGCAAAGGGACTAGCGGGAGTGAAGAGCAGTTCTTC
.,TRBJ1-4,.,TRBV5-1,CASSAVGGLGEKLFF,TGCGCCAGCAGCGCCGTGGGGGGATTGGGTGAAAAACTGTTTTTT
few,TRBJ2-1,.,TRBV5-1,CASSIGVALGYNEQFF,TGCGCCAGCAGCATTGGTGTGGCTTTGGGTTACAATGAGCAGTTCTTC
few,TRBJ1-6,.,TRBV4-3,CASSQDGAAANSPLHF,TGCGCCAGCAGCCAAGACGGGGCGGCAGCGAATTCACCCCTCCACTTT
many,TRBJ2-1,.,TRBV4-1,CASSQDDHSYNEQFF,TGCGCCAGCAGCCAAGATGACCACTCCTACAATGAGCAGTTCTTC
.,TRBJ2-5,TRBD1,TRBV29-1,CSVGFRGETQYF,TGCAGCGTTGGGTTCAGGGGGGAGACCCAGTACTTC
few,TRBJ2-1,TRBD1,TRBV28,CASITGTGTYNEQFF,TGTGCCAGCATCACCGGGACAGGGACCTACAATGAGCAGTTCTTC
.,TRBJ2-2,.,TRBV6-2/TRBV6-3,CASSPGPPGELFF,TGTGCCAGCAGCCCAGGGCCTCCCGGGGAGCTGTTTTTT
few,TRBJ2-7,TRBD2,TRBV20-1,CSANPGGQYEQYF,TGCAGTGCTAACCCGGGGGGTCAATACGAGCAGTACTTC
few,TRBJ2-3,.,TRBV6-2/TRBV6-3,CASRGTITDTQYF,TGTGCCAGCAGAGGGACGATCACAGATACGCAGTATTTT
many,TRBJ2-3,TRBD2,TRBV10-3,CAISSTSGLTDTQYF,TGTGCCATCTCCTCGACTAGCGGGCTCACAGATACGCAGTATTTT
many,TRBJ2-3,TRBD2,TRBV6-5,CASRLSGAPSDTQYF,TGTGCCAGCAGACTTAGCGGGGCCCCGTCAGATACGCAGTATTTT
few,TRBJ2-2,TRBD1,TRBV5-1,CASSLGAGGSGELFF,TGCGCCAGCAGCTTGGGCGCAGGGGGCTCGGGGGAGCTGTTTTTT
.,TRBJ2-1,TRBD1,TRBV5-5,CASSSTSTGAYNEQFF,TGTGCCAGCAGCTCGACTTCGACAGGGGCCTACAATGAGCAGTTCTTC
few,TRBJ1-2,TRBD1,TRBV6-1,CASRGQAIYGYTF,TGTGCCAGCAGGGGACAGGCGATCTATGGCTACACCTTC
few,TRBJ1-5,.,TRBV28,CASGTTDQPQHF,TGTGCCAGCGGGACGACAGACCAGCCCCAGCATTTT
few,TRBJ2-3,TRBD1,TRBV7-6,CASSGDRAITDTQYF,TGTGCCAGCAGCGGGGACAGGGCCATCACAGATACGCAGTATTTT
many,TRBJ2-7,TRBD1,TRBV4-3,CASSQDIGQGASEQYF,TGCGCCAGCAGCCAAGATATAGGACAGGGGGCGTCCGAGCAGTACTTC
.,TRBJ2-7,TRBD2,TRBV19,CASSIGGTSTYEQYF,TGTGCCAGTAGTATAGGTGGGACTAGCACCTACGAGCAGTACTTC
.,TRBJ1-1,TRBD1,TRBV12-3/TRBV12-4,CASSLIIVATDRGTEAFF,TGTGCCAGCAGTTTAATCATTGTAGCGACGGACAGGGGCACTGAAGCTTTCTTT
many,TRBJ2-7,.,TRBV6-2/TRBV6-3,CASSLGEYYEQYF,TGTGCCAGCAGTCTGGGGGAGTACTACGAGCAGTACTTC
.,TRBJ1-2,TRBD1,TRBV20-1,CSARVVRGQGASGYTF,TGCAGTGCTAGGGTGGTACGGGGGCAGGGGGCGTCTGGCTACACCTTC
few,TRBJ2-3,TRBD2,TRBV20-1,CSAAERGGTDTQYF,TGCAGTGCAGCTGAGCGGGGGGGCACAGATACGCAGTATTTT
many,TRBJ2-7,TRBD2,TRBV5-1,CASRTSATYEQYF,TGCGCCAGCCGGACTAGCGCGACCTACGAGCAGTACTTC
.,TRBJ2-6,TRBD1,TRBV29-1,CSVSTGGAGANVLTF,TGCAGCGTTTCAACAGGGGGCGCTGGGGCCAACGTCCTGACTTTC
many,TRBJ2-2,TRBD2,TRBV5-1,CASSLTVAGANTGELFF,TGCGCCAGCAGCTTGACCGTAGCGGGAGCGAACACCGGGGAGCTGTTTTTT
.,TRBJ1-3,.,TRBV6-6,CASVNSGNTIYF,TGTGCCAGCGTAAACTCTGGAAACACCATATATTTT
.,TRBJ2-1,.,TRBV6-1,CASSDRPPSTDYNEQFF,TGTGCCAGCAGTGATAGACCGCCGTCGACCGATTACAATGAGCAGTTCTTC
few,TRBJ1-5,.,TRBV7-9,CASSLAAGANQPQHF,TGTGCCAGCAGCTTAGCGGCGGGGGCCAATCAGCCCCAGCATTTT
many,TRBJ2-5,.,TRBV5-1,CASSLAAGSQEETQYF,TGCGCCAGCAGCTTGGCGGCCGGCTCCCAGGAAGAGACCCAGTACTTC
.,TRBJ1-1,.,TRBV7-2,CASSIQQGSPGAFF,TGTGCCAGCAGCATCCAACAGGGTAGCCCTGGAGCTTTCTTT
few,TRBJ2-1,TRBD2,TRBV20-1,CSARDEGLAGQGGSYNEQFF,TGCAGTGCTAGAGATGAGGGACTAGCGGGGCAAGGGGGCTCCTACAATGAGCAGTTCTTC
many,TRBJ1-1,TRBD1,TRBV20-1,CSASVGTGGEVAFF,TGCAGTGCTTCGGTAGGGACAGGGGGAGAAGTAGCTTTCTTT
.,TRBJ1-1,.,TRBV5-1,CASSLENTNTEAFF,TGCGCCAGCAGCTTGGAAAACACGAACACTGAAGCTTTCTTT
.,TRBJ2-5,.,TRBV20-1,CSAFRPADETQYF,TGCAGTGCTTTTCGGCCTGCCGATGAGACCCAGTACTTC
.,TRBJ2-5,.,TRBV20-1,CSARENRVYTQTQYF,TGCAGTGCTAGAGAGAACAGGGTGTATACGCAGACCCAGTACTTC
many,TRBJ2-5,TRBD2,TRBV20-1,CSASSGREVLLETQYF,TGCAGTGCTAGCAGCGGGAGGGAGGTTTTACTGGAGACCCAGTACTTC
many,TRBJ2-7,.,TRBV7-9,CASSWGRETYEQYF,TGTGCCAGCAGTTGGGGACGGGAAACCTACGAGCAGTACTTC
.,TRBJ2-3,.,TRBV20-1,CSASTAGGITDTQYF,TGCAGTGCTAGCACGGCAGGGGGGATAACAGATACGCAGTATTTT
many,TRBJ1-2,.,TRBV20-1,CSASGGALGYGYTF,TGCAGTGCTAGTGGGGGAGCACTTGGCTATGGCTACACCTTC